The clone carrying this T cell receptor (beta chain) was seen repeatedly, ten times or more. This record comes from a study of T cells in Graves' hyperthyroidism and ophthalmopathy. As for the study in general: The authors collected peripheral blood at initial diagnosis, before any treatment.

Amplification yielded TCR beta CDR3 regions, with RNA transcripts as the source. The HTBI primer set was used in a first-round RT-PCR of the TCR CDR3. TCRdb reprocessed the multiplex PCR reads with MiXCR, giving one entry per CDR3 protein. The data contain approximately 490,000 distinct CDR3 sequences, around a fifth of them singletons. The V gene lost 1 base and the J gene lost 2 bases, with 9 bases spanning the gap. Germline V CDR1 and CDR2: SGHRS, YFSETQ. This CDR3 has 14 amino acids. PBMCs were sourced from less than 12 ml fresh peripheral blood. The chain is built from TRBV5-1 and TRBJ1-1, with D unresolved. The sample consisted of blood. This clonotype was sampled from a woman aged 70-85 years with Graves' ophthalmopathy. This chain's CDR3 is CASSLHPGNTEAFF. DNA of the CDR3: TGCGCCAGCAGCTTGCACCCGGGAAACACTGAAGCTTTCTTT. The variable domain in full, with the rest retrieved from reference TRBV5-1 and TRBJ1-1, is KAGVTQTPRYLIKTRGQQVTLSCSPISGHRSVSWYQQTPGQGLQFLFEYFSETQRNKGNFPGRFSGRQFSNSRSEMNVSTLELGDSALYLCASSLHPGNTEAFFGQGTRLTVV.